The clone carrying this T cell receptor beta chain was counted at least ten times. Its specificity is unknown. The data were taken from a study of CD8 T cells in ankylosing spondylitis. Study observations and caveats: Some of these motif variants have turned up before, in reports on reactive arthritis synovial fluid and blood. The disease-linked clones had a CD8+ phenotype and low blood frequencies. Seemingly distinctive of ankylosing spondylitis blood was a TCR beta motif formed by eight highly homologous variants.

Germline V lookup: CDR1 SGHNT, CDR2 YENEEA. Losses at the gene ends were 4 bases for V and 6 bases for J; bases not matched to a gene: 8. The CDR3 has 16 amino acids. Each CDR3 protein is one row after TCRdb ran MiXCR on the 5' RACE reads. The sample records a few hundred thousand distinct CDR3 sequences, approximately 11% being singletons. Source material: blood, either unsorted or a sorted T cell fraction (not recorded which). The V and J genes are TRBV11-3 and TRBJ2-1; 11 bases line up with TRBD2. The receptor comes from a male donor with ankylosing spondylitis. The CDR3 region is CASSSVAGGPGNEQFF. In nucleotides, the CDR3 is TGTGCCAGCAGCTCAGTAGCGGGAGGGCCGGGCAATGAGCAGTTCTTC.